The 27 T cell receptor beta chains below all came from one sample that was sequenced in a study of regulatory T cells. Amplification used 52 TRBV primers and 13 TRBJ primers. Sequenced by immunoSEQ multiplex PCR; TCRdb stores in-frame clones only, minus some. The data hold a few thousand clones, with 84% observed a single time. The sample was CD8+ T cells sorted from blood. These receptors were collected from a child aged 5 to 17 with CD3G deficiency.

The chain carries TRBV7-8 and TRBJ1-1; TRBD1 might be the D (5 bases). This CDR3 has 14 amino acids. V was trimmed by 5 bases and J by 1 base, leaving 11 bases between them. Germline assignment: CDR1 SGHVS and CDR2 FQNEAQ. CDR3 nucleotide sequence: TGTGCCAGCAGCCCCGGGACGGCGAACACTGAAGCTTTCTTT. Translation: CASSPGTANTEAFF.

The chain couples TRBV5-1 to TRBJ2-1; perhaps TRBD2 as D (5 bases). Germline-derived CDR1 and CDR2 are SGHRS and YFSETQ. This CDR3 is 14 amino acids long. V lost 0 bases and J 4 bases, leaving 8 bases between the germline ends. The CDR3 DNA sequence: TGCGCCAGCAGCTTGGGTGGCGGGTACAATGAGCAGTTCTTC. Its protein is CASSLGGGYNEQFF.

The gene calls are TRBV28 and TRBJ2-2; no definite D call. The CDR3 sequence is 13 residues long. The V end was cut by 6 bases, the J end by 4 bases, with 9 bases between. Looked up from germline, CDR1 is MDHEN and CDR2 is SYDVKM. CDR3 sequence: CASSRPVTGELFF. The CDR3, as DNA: TGTGCCAGCAGCCGCCCGGTCACCGGGGAGCTGTTTTTT.

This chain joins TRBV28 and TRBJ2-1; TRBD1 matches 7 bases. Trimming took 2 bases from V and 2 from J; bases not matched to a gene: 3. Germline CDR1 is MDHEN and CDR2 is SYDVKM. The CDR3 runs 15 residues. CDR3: CASSLTGAPYNEQFF. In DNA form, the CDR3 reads TGTGCCAGCAGTTTAACAGGGGCACCCTACAATGAGCAGTTCTTC. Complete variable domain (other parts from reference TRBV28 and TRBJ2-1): DVKVTQSSRYLVKRTGEKVFLECVQDMDHENMFWYRQDPGLGLRLIYFSYDVKMKEKGDIPEGYSVSREKKERFSLILESASTNQTSMYLCASSLTGAPYNEQFFGPGTRLTVL.

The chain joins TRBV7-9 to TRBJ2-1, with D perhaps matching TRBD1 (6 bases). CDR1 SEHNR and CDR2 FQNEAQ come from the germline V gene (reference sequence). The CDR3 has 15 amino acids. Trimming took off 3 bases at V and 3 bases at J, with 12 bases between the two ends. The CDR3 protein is CASSFSGTNYNEQFF. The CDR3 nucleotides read TGTGCCAGCAGCTTCTCCGGGACAAACTACAATGAGCAGTTCTTC.

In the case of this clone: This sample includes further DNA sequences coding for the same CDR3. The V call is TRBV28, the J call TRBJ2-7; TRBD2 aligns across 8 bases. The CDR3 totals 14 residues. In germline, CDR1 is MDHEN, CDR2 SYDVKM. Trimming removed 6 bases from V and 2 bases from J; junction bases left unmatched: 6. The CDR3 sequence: CASRSTSGTYEQYF. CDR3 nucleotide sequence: TGTGCCAGCAGATCTACTAGCGGAACCTACGAGCAGTACTTC.

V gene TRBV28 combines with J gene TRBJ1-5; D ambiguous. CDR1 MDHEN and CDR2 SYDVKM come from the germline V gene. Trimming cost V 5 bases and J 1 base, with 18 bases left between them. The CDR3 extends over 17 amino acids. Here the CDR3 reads CASSRSHLSTSNQPQHF. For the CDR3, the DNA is TGTGCCAGCAGTAGAAGTCACCTTTCAACGAGCAATCAGCCCCAGCATTTT.

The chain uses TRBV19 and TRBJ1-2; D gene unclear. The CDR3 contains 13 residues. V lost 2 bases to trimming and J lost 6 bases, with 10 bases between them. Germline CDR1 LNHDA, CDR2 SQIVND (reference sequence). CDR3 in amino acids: CASSISAGNGYTF. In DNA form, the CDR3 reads TGTGCCAGTAGTATATCAGCGGGGAATGGCTACACCTTC.

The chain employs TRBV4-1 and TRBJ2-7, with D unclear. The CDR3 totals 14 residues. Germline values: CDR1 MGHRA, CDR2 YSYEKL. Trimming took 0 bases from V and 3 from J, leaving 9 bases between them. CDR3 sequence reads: CASSQEDGYYEQYF. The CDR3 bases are TGCGCCAGCAGCCAAGAGGACGGGTACTACGAGCAGTACTTC.

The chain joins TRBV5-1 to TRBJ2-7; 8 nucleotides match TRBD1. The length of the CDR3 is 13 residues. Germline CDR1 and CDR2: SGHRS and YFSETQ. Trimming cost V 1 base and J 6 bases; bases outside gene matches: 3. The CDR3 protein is CASSLWTGTEQYF. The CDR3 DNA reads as TGCGCCAGCAGCTTGTGGACAGGGACCGAGCAGTACTTC.

In DNA, the CDR3 is TGTGCCACCGGGGCCGCCTACAATGAGCAGTTCTTC. This translates into CATGAAYNEQFF. The chain joins TRBV28 to TRBJ2-1, with D tentatively TRBD1 or TRBD2 (5 bases each). The ends were cut back, 10 bases at V and 2 bases at J, with 9 bases in the middle. Germline loops: CDR1 MDHEN, CDR2 SYDVKM. The CDR3 is made up of 12 amino acids.

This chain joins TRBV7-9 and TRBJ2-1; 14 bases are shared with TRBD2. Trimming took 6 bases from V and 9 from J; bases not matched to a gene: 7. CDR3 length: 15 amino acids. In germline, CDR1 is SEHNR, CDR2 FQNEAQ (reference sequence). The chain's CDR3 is CASSSTSGRDFEQFF. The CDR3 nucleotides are TGTGCCAGCAGTTCGACTAGCGGGAGGGATTTTGAGCAGTTCTTC.

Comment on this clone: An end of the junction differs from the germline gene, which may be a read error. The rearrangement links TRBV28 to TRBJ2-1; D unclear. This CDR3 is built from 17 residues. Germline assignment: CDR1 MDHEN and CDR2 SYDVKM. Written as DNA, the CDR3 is TGTGCCAGCAGTTTGGGATGGTTCAGAACCTCCAACAATGAGCAGTTCTTC. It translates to CASSLGWFRTSNNEQFF.

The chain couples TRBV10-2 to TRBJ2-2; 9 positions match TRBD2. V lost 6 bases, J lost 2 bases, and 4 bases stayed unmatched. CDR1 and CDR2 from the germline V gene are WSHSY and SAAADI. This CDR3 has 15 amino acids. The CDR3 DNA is TGCGCCAGCAGCCCGACTAGCGGAAACACCGGGGAGCTGTTTTTT. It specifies CASSPTSGNTGELFF.

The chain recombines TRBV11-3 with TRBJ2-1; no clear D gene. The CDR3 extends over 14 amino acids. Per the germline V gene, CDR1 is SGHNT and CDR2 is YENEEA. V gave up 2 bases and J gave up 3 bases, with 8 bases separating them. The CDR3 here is CASSLRSGYNEQFF. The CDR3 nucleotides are TGTGCCAGCAGCTTACGGAGTGGCTACAATGAGCAGTTCTTC.

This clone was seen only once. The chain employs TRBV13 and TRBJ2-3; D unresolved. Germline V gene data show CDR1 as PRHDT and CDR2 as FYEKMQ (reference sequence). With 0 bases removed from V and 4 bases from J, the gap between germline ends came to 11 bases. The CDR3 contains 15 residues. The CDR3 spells CASSLGTFGADTQYF. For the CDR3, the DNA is TGTGCCAGCAGCTTAGGGACCTTTGGAGCAGATACGCAGTATTTT.

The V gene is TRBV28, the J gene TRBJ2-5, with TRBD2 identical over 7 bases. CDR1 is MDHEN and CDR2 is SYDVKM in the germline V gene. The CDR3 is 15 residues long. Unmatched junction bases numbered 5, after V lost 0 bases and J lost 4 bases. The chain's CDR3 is CASSLWSAGVETQYF. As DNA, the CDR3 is TGTGCCAGCAGTTTATGGTCGGCGGGAGTAGAGACCCAGTACTTC.

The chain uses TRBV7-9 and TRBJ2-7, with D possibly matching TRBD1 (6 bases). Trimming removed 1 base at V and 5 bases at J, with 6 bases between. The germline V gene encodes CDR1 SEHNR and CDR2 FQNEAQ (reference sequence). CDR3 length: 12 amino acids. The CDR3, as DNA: TGTGCCAGCAGCTTAGAGGGGGACGAGCAGTACTTC. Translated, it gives CASSLEGDEQYF.

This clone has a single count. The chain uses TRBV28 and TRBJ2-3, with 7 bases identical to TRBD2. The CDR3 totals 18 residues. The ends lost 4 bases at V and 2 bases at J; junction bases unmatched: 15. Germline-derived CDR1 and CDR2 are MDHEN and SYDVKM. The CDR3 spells CASSSPAGGSTITDTQYF. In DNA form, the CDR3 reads TGTGCCAGCAGTTCTCCTGCCGGCGGGAGCACGATCACAGATACGCAGTATTTT. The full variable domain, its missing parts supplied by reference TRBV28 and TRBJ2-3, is DVKVTQSSRYLVKRTGEKVFLECVQDMDHENMFWYRQDPGLGLRLIYFSYDVKMKEKGDIPEGYSVSREKKERFSLILESASTNQTSMYLCASSSPAGGSTITDTQYFGPGTRLTVL.

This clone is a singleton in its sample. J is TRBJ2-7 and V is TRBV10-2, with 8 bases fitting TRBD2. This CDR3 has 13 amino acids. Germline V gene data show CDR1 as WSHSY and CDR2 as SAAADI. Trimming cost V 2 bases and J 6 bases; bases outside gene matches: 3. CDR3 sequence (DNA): TGCGCCAGCAGTGAGGCAGGACTAGCCGAGCAGTACTTC. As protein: CASSEAGLAEQYF.

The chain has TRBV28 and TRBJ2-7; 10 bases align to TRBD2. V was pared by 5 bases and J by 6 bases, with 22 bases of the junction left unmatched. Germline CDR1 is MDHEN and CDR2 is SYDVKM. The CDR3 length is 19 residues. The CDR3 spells CASSPRAWGLAGGRSEQYF. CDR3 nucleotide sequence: TGTGCCAGCAGTCCCCGGGCCTGGGGTTTAGCGGGAGGCCGATCCGAGCAGTACTTC. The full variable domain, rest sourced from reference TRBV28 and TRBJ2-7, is DVKVTQSSRYLVKRTGEKVFLECVQDMDHENMFWYRQDPGLGLRLIYFSYDVKMKEKGDIPEGYSVSREKKERFSLILESASTNQTSMYLCASSPRAWGLAGGRSEQYFGPGTRLTVT.

CDR3 residues: CASSLGIYGEQFF. The CDR3, as DNA: TGTGCCAGCAGCTTAGGGATCTACGGTGAGCAGTTCTTC. The chain carries TRBV13 and TRBJ2-1; no clear D. The CDR3 spans 13 residues. CDR1 is PRHDT and CDR2 is FYEKMQ in the germline V gene (reference sequence). The V end was cut by 0 bases, the J end by 9 bases, with 9 bases between.

The CDR3 loop is CASSLGVNTEAFF. For the CDR3, the DNA is TGTGCCAGCAGCTTAGGGGTGAACACTGAAGCTTTCTTT. The gene calls are TRBV11-2 and TRBJ1-1; no reliable D call. The CDR3 has 13 amino acids. Trimming cost V 1 base and J 0 bases, with 3 bases left between them. Germline V gene sequence: CDR1 SGHAT, CDR2 FQNNGV.

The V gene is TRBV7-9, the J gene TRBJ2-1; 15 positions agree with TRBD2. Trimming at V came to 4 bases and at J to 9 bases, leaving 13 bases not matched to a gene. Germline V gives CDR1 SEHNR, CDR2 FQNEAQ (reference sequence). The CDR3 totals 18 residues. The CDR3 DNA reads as TGTGCCAGCAGCTCTAGACTTGGACTAGCGGGAGGGCCTGGTGAGCAGTTCTTC. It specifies CASSSRLGLAGGPGEQFF.

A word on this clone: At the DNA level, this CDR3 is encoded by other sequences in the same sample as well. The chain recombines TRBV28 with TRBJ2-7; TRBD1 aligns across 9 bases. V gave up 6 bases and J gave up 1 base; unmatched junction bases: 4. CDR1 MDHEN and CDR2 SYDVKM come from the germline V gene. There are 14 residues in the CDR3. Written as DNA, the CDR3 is TGTGCCAGCAGCCCCGGGACAGGGTCCTACGAGCAGTACTTC. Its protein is CASSPGTGSYEQYF.

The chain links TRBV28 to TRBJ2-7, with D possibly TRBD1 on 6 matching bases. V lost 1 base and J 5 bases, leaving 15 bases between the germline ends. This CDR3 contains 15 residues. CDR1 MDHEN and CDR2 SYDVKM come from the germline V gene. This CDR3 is CASSLYRGRGDEQYF. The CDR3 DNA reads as TGTGCCAGCAGTTTATACAGAGGCAGGGGAGACGAGCAGTACTTC.

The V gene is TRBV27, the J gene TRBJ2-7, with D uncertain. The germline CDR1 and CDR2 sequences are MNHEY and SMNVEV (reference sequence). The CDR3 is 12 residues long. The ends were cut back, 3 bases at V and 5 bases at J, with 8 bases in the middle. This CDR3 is CASSFIGNEQYF. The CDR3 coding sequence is TGTGCCAGCAGTTTCATAGGAAACGAGCAGTACTTC.